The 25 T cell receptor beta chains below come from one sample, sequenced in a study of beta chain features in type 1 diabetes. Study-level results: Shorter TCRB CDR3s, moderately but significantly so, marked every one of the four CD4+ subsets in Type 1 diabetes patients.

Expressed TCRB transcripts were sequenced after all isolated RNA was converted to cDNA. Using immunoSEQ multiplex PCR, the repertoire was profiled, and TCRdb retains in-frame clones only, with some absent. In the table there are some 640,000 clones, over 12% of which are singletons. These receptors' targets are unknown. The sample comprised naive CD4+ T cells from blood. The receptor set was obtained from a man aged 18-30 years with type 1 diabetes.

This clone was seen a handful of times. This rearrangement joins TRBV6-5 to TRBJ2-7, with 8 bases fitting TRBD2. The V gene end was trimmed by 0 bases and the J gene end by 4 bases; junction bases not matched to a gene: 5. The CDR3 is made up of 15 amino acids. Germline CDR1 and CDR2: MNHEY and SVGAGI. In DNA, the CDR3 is TGTGCCAGCAGTTACTCGATTTCTAGCGGGTACGAGCAGTACTTC. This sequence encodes CASSYSISSGYEQYF.

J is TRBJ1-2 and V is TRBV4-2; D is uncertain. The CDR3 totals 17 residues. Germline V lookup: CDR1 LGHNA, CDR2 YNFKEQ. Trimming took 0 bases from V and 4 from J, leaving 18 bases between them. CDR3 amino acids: CASSQDPGGSKTYGYTF. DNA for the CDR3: TGTGCCAGCAGCCAAGATCCGGGTGGCAGTAAAACCTATGGCTACACCTTC.

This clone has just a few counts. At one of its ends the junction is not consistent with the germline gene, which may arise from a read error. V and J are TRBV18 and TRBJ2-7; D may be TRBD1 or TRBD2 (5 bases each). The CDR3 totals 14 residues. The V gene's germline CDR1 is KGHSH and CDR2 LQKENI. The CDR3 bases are TGTGCCAGCTCACAAGGAGAGGGGACGGCTATAAGTGACTTC. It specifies CASSQGEGTAISDF. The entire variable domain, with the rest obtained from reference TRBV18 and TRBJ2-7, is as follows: NAGVMQNPRHLVRRRGQEARLRCSPMKGHSHVYWYRQLPEEGLKFMVYLQKENIIDESGMPKERFSAEFPKEGPSILRIQQVVRGDSAAYFCASSQGEGTAISDFGPGTRLTVT.

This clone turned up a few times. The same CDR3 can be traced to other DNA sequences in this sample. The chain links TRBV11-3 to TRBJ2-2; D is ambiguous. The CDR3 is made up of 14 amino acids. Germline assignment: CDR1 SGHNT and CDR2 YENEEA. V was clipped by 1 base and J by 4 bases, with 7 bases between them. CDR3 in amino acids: CASSLVGGTGELFF. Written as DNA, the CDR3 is TGTGCCAGCAGCTTAGTTGGCGGCACCGGGGAGCTGTTTTTT.

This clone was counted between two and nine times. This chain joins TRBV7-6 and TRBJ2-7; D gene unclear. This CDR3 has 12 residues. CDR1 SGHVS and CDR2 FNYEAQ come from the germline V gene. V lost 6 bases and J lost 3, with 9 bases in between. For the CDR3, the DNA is TGTGCCAGCAGAGGAGAGAGCTACGAGCAGTACTTC. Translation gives CASRGESYEQYF. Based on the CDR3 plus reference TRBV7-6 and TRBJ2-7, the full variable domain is GAGVSQSPRYKVTKRGQDVALRCDPISGHVSLYWYRQALGQGPEFLTYFNYEAQQDKSGLPNDRFSAERPEGSISTLTIQRTEQRDSAMYRCASRGESYEQYFGPGTRLTVT.

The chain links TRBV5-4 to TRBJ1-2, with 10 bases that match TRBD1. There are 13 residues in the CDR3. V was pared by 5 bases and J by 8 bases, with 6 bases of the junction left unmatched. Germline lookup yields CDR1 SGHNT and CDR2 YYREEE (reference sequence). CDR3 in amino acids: CASRPGQGIGYTF. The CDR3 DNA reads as TGTGCCAGCAGACCGGGACAGGGGATCGGCTACACCTTC.

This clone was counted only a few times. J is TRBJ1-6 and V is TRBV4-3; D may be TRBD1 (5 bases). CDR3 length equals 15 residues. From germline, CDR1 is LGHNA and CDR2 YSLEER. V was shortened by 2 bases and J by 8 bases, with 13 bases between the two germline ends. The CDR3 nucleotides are TGCGCCAGCAGCCAAACCTTTCAGGGCTATTCACCCCTCCACTTT. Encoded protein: CASSQTFQGYSPLHF.

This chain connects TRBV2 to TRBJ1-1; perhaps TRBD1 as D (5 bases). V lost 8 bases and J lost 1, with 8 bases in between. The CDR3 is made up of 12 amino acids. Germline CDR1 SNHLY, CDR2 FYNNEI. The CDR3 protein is CASSTENTEAFF. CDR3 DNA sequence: TGTGCCAGCTCGACAGAGAACACTGAAGCTTTCTTT.

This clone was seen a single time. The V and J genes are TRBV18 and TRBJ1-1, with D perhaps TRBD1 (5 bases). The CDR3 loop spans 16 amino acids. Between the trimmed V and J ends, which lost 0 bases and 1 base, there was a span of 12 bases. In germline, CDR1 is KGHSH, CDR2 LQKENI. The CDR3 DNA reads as TGTGCCAGCTCACCACCTGGACTGGGGCGGAACACTGAAGCTTTCTTT. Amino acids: CASSPPGLGRNTEAFF.

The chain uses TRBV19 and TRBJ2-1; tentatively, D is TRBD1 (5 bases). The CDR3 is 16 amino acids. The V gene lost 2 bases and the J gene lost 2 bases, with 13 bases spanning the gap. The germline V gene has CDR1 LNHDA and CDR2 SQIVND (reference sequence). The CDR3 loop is CASSIQGRSTYNEQFF. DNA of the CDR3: TGTGCCAGTAGTATACAGGGAAGGAGCACCTACAATGAGCAGTTCTTC.

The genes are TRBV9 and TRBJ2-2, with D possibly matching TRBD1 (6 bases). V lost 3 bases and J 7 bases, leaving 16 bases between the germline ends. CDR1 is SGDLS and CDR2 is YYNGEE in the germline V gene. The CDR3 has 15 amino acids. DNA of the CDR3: TGTGCCAGCAGCGCTTACAGGGAAAACGACGGGGAGCTGTTTTTT. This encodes CASSAYRENDGELFF.

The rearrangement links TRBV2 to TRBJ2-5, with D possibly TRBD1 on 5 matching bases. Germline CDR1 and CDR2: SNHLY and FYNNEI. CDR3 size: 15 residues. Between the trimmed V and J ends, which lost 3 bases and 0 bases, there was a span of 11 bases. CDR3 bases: TGTGCCAGCAGTGAGATGAGCAGGGACCAAGAGACCCAGTACTTC. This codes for CASSEMSRDQETQYF.

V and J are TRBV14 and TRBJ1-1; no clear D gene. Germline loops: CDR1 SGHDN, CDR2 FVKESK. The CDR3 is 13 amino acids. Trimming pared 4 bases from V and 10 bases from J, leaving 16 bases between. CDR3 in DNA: TGTGCCAGCAGCCTACAGTTGGGCGAATCAGCTTTCTTT. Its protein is CASSLQLGESAFF.

In DNA, the CDR3 is TGTGCCAGCAGCTCCCAGACAGAACCTAACTATGGCTACACCTTC. It encodes CASSSQTEPNYGYTF. This sequence joins TRBV5-4 and TRBJ1-2, with D possibly TRBD1 on 5 matching bases. This CDR3 spans 15 amino acids. Trimming shortened V by 3 bases and J by 0 bases, and 12 bases separated the two germline ends. Germline V gives CDR1 SGHNT, CDR2 YYREEE (reference sequence). Filled out from reference TRBV5-4 and TRBJ1-2, the complete variable domain reads ETGVTQSPTHLIKTRGQQVTLRCSSQSGHNTVSWYQQALGQGPQFIFQYYREEENGRGNFPPRFSGLQFPNYSSELNVNALELDDSALYLCASSSQTEPNYGYTFGSGTRLTVV.

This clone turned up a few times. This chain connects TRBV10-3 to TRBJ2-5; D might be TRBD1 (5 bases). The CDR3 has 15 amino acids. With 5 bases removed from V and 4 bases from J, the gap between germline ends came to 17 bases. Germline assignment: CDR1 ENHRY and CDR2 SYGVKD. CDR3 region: CAISRPGSGGETQYF. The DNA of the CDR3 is TGTGCCATCAGTCGACCAGGGTCGGGTGGAGAGACCCAGTACTTC.

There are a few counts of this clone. DNA of the CDR3: TGCAGTGCTAGACAGCGGGAAAAACTGTTTTTT. It specifies CSARQREKLFF. The gene calls are TRBV20-1 and TRBJ1-4; D gene ambiguous. V lost 2 bases, J lost 8 bases, and 6 bases lay in between. Per germline, CDR1 DFQATT and CDR2 SNEGSKA (reference sequence). The CDR3 spans 11 residues.

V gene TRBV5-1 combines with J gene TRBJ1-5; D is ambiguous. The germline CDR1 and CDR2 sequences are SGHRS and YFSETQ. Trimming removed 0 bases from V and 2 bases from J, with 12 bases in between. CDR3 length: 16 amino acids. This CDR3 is CASSLDKKRGNQPQHF. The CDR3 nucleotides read TGCGCCAGCAGCTTGGATAAAAAACGGGGCAATCAGCCCCAGCATTTT. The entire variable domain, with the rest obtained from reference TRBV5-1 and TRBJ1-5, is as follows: KAGVTQTPRYLIKTRGQQVTLSCSPISGHRSVSWYQQTPGQGLQFLFEYFSETQRNKGNFPGRFSGRQFSNSRSEMNVSTLELGDSALYLCASSLDKKRGNQPQHFGDGTRLSIL.

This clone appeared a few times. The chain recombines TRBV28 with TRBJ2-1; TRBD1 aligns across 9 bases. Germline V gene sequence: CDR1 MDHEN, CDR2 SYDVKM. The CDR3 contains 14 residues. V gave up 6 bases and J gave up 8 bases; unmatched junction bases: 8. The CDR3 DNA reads TGTGCCAGCAGCACGGGACAGGGTAAAGATGAGCAGTTCTTC. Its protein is CASSTGQGKDEQFF.

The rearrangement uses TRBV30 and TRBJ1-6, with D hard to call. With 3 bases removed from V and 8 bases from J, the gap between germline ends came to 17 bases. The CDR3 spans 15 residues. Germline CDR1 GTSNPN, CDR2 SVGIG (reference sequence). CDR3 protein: CAWSAGWSIDSPLHF. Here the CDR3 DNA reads TGTGCCTGGAGCGCCGGCTGGTCGATAGATTCACCCCTCCACTTT.

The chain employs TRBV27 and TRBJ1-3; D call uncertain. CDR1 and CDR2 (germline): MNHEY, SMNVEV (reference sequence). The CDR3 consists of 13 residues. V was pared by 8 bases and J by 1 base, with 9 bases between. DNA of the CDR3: TGTGCCAGCTGTACTGGGTCTGGAAACACCATATATTTT. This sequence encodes CASCTGSGNTIYF.

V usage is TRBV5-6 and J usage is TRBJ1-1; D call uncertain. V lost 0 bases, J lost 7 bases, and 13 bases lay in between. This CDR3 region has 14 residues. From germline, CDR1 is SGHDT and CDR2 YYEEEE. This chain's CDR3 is CASSLGSARLEAFF. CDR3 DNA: TGTGCCAGCAGCTTGGGGAGCGCCAGGCTTGAAGCTTTCTTT.

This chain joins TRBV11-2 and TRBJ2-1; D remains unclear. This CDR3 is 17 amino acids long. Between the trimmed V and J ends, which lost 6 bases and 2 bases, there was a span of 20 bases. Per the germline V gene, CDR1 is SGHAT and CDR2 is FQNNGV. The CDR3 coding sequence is TGTGCCAGCAGAAAGATTAGACAACGGTCAGCCTACAATGAGCAGTTCTTC. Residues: CASRKIRQRSAYNEQFF.

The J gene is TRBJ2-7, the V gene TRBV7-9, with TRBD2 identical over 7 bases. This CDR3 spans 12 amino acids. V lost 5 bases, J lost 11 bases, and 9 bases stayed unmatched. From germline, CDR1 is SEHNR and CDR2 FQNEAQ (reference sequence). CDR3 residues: CASSLPSGGKYF. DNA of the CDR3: TGTGCCAGCAGCCTACCCTCGGGGGGAAAGTACTTC.

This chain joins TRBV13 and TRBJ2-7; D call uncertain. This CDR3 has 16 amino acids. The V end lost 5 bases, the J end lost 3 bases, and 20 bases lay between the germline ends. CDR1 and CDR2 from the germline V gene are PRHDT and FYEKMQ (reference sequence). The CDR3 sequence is CASSLSPFNTGYEQYF. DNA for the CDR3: TGTGCCAGCAGCCTGTCCCCCTTTAACACCGGCTACGAGCAGTACTTC.

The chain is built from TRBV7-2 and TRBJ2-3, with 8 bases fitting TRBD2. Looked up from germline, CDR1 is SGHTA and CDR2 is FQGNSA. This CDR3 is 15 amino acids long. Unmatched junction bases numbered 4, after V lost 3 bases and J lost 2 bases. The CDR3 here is CASSFTSGNTDTQYF. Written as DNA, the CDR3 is TGTGCCAGCAGCTTTACTAGCGGTAACACAGATACGCAGTATTTT.